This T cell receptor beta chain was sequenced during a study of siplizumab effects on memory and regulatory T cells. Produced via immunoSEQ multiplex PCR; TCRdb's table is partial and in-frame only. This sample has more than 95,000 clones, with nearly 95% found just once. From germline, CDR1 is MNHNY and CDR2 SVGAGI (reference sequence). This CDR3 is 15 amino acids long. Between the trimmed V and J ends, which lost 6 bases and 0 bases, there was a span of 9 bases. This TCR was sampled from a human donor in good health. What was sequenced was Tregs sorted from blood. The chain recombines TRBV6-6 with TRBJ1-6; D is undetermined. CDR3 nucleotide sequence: TGTGCCAGCAGAGACCAGAGCTCCTATAATTCACCCCTCCACTTT. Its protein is CASRDQSSYNSPLHF.